These T cell receptor beta chains were read from a single sample in a study of blood T cells in healthy people across ages. TCRdb recomputed calls from the 5' RACE reads with MiXCR, one row per CDR3 protein. Among about a million distinct CDR3 sequences listed, roughly half were seen once. The sample taken for sequencing was blood. The receptors originated from a woman in her fifties or sixties in good health. CDR3s include the opening cysteine and the closing phenylalanine or tryptophan. The order of the fields is J gene, V gene, CDR3 protein.

j_gene: TRBJ2-1; v_gene: TRBV7-2; CDR3aa: CASSLAGVQWTPENEQFF
j_gene: TRBJ1-2; v_gene: TRBV12-3/TRBV12-4; CDR3aa: CASSIRGLEGYTF
j_gene: TRBJ1-2; v_gene: TRBV4-1; CDR3aa: CASSQEPGHQGYGYTF
j_gene: TRBJ2-1; v_gene: TRBV20-1; CDR3aa: CSARTGAGMQFF
j_gene: TRBJ2-5; v_gene: TRBV20-1; CDR3aa: CSAGEGGVALQETQYF
j_gene: TRBJ2-1; v_gene: TRBV28; CDR3aa: CASRRTSPNEQFF
j_gene: TRBJ2-7; v_gene: TRBV3-1; CDR3aa: CASSQQISRRYDEQYF
j_gene: -; v_gene: TRBV28; CDR3aa: CASRDSGLKYEQYF
j_gene: -; v_gene: TRBV12-3/TRBV12-4; CDR3aa: CASSFGARYNEQYF
j_gene: TRBJ2-3; v_gene: TRBV4-3; CDR3aa: CASSPYPKGGRTDTQYF
j_gene: -; v_gene: TRBV3-1; CDR3aa: CASSTRTSNSEQYF
j_gene: TRBJ2-3; v_gene: TRBV5-1; CDR3aa: CASSLFIGREGGTDTQYF
j_gene: TRBJ2-7; v_gene: TRBV29-1; CDR3aa: CSVDLGYEQYF
j_gene: TRBJ2-5; v_gene: TRBV27; CDR3aa: CASTSGAKQYF
j_gene: TRBJ2-7; v_gene: TRBV29-1; CDR3aa: CSVTSGSNYEQYF
j_gene: TRBJ1-4; v_gene: TRBV18; CDR3aa: CASSPRRGNEKLFF
j_gene: TRBJ1-2; v_gene: TRBV3-1; CDR3aa: CASSPRQESNYGYTF
j_gene: TRBJ2-3; v_gene: TRBV6-5; CDR3aa: CASTHPSGDTQYF
j_gene: TRBJ2-1; v_gene: TRBV4-1; CDR3aa: CASSQGAREGWEQFF
j_gene: TRBJ1-4; v_gene: TRBV6-2/TRBV6-3; CDR3aa: CASSLRMSVGEKLFF
j_gene: TRBJ2-1; v_gene: TRBV29-1; CDR3aa: CSVLPSGRYDEQFF
j_gene: TRBJ2-1; v_gene: TRBV4-2; CDR3aa: CASSQDSLKTFF
j_gene: TRBJ2-5; v_gene: TRBV11-3; CDR3aa: CASSFRAAQETQYF
j_gene: TRBJ1-2; v_gene: TRBV4-1; CDR3aa: CASSPRRSNYGYTF
j_gene: TRBJ2-3; v_gene: TRBV4-2; CDR3aa: CASSQTGTGGPDTQYF
j_gene: TRBJ1-2; v_gene: TRBV29-1; CDR3aa: CSVATTDGGTF
j_gene: TRBJ2-3; v_gene: TRBV29-1; CDR3aa: CSAYPLTVSSTDTQYF
j_gene: TRBJ2-7; v_gene: TRBV11-2; CDR3aa: CASSSAGDRVYEQYF
j_gene: TRBJ2-7; v_gene: TRBV28; CDR3aa: CATYPGTSGKSYEQYF
j_gene: TRBJ2-7; v_gene: TRBV4-1; CDR3aa: CASSPPGTLAYEQYF
j_gene: TRBJ2-5; v_gene: TRBV4-1; CDR3aa: CASSQVGTRGLIGKTQYF
j_gene: TRBJ1-6; v_gene: TRBV2; CDR3aa: CASSKRDADNSPLHF
j_gene: TRBJ1-2; v_gene: TRBV20-1; CDR3aa: CSATNKDRSEGGYTF
j_gene: TRBJ2-7; v_gene: TRBV20-1; CDR3aa: CGAPMGFYEQYF
j_gene: TRBJ1-6; v_gene: TRBV7-3; CDR3aa: CASSLLGGAYNSPLHF
j_gene: TRBJ2-2; v_gene: TRBV7-2; CDR3aa: CASSFSPGQGHRAGELFF
j_gene: TRBJ2-5; v_gene: TRBV3-1; CDR3aa: CASSQSGSPQTQYF